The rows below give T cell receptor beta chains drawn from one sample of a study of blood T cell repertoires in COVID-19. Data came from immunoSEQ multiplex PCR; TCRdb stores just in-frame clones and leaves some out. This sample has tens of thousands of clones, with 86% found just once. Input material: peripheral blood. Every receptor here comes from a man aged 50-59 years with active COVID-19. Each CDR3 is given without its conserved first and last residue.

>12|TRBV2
ASSVDRGKYGYT
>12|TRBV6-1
ASSEDRGPDTQY
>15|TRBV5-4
ASSEGTSGGNTGELF
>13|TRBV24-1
ATSDLRGSYNEQF
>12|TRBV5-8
ASSFPTGGNIQY
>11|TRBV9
ASSVYDSYEQY
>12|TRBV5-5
ASSLGQYPSPLH
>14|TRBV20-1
SASPGTSGRGDTQY
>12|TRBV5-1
ASSQTTGRTEAF
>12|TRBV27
ASSQEAWTYEQY
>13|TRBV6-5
ASSSPRGGPDTQY
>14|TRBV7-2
ASSLAAGAGANVLT
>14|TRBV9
ASSVQLVPLHNEQF
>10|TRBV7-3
ASSSGANVLT
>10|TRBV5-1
ASSWRGNEQF
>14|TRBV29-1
SVQGALKGWNTEAF
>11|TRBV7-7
ASSSDRGGEQY
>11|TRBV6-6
ASSTQGTGELF
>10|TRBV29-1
SVEDRRYGYT
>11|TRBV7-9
AKEPTSTDTQY
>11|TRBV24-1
ATSERGNYGYT
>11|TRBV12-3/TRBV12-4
ASSGGSRETQY
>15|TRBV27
ASSFGLAGISTGELF
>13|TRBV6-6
ASSPGTAGGNEQF
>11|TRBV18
ASSPRGFGELF
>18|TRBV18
ASSPLRTSGSLDFTDTQY
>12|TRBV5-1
ASSPGLAANEQF
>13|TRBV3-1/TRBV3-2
ASSQAGLAAGELF
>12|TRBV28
ASSNSDRVSPQH
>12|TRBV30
AWSVWDRGYEQY
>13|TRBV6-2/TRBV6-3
ASSYSGRVNQPQH
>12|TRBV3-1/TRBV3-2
ASSQGLAHGEQY
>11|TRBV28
ASGGQGGTEAF
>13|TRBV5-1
ASSLDPGDWSEAF
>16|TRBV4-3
ASSQGTSGRAGTDTQY
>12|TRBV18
ASSPPEGTDTQY
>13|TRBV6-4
ASRTIAGAYNEQF
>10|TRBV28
ASGGGNYGYT
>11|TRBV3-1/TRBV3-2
ASSQSSGVGYT
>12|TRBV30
AWSVTGTGDEQY
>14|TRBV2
ASSATIVLSNYGYT
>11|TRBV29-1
SANRNTGTEAF
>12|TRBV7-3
ASSSQGTNQPQH
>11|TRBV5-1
ASSSGTGDEQY
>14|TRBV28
ASTTLERTPAGELF
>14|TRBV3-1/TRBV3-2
ASSPGQGRGMAEAF
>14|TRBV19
ASSIVPDTPYNEQF
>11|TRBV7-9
ASEQQIRTEAF
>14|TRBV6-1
ASSVTGQAMEETQY
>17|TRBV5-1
ASSTFPGTGGSGANVLT
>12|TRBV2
ASSPGTGESPLH
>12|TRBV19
ASSTLLGTDTQY
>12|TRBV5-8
ASSKRQLNTEAF